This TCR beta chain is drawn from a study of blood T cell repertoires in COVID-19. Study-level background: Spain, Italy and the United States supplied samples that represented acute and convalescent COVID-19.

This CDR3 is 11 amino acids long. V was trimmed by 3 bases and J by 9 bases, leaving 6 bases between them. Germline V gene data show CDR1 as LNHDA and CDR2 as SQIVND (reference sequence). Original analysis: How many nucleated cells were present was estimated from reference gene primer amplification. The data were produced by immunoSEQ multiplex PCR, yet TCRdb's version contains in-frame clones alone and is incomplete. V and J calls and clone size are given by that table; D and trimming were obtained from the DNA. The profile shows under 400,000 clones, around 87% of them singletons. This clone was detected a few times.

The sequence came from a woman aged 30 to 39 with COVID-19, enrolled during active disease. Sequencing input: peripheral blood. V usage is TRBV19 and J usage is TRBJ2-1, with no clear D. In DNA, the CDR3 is TGTGCCAGTAGTATCCCCAGTGAGCAGTTCTTC. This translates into CASSIPSEQFF.